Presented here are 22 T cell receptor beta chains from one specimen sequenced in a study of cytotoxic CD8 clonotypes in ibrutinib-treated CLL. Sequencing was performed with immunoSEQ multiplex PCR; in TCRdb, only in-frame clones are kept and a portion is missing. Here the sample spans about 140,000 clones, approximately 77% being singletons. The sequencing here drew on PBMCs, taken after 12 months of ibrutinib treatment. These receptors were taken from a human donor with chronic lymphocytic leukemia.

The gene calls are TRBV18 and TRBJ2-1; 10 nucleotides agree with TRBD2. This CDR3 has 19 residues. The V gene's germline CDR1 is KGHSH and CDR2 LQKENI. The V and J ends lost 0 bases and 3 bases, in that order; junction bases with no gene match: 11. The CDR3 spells CASSPPTSGPMAFYNEQFF. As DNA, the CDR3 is TGTGCCAGCTCACCACCGACTAGCGGGCCAATGGCTTTCTACAATGAGCAGTTCTTC.

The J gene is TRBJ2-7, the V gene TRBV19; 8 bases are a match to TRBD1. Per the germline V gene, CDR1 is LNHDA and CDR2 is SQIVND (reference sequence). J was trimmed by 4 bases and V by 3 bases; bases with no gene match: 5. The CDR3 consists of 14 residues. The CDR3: CASSIEQGVYEQYF. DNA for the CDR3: TGTGCCAGTAGTATCGAACAGGGGGTATACGAGCAGTACTTC.

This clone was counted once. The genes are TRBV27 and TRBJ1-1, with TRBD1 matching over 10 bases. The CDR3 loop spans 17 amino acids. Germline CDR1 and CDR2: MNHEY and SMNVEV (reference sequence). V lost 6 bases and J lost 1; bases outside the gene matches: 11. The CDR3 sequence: CASSRHDRGRGNTEAFF. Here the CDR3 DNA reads TGTGCCAGCAGCCGTCATGACAGGGGGCGAGGGAACACTGAAGCTTTCTTT.

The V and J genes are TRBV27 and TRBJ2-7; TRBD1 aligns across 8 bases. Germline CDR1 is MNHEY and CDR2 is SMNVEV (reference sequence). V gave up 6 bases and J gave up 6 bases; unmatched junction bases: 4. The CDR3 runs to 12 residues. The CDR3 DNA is TGTGCCAGCAGCAGACAGGGGCTCGAGCAGTACTTC. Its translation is CASSRQGLEQYF.

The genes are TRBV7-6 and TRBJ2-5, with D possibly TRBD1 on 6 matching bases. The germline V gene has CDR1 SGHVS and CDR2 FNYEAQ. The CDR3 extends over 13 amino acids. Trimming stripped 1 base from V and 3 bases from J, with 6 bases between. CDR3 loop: CASSLEGEETQYF. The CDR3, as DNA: TGTGCCAGCAGCTTAGAGGGGGAAGAGACCCAGTACTTC.

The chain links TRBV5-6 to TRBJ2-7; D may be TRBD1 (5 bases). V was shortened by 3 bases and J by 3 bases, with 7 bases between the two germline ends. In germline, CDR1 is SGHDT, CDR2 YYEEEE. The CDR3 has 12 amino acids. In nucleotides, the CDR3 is TGTGCCAGCAGCTACAGGTTCTACGAGCAGTACTTC. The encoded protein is CASSYRFYEQYF. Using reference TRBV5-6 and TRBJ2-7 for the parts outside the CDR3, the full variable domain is DAGVTQSPTHLIKTRGQQVTLRCSPKSGHDTVSWYQQALGQGPQFIFQYYEEEERQRGNFPDRFSGHQFPNYSSELNVNALLLGDSALYLCASSYRFYEQYFGPGTRLTVT.

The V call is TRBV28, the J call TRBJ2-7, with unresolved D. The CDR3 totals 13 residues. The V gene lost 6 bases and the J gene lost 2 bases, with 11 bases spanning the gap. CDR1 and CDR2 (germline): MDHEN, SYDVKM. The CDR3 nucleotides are TGTGCCAGCAGGGATGACGGAGCCTACGAGCAGTACTTC. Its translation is CASRDDGAYEQYF.

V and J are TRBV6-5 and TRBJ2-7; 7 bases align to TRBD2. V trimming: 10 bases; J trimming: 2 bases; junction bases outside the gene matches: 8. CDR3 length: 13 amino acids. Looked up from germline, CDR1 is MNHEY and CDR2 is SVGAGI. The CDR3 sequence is CATSGAPTYEQYF. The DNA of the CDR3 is TGTGCCACCAGCGGGGCGCCAACCTACGAGCAGTACTTC.

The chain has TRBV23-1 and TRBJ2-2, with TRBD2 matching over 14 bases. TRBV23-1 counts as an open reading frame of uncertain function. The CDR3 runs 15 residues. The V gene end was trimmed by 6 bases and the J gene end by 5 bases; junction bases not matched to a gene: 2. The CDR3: CASRRLAGGTGELFF. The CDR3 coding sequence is TGCGCCAGCAGAAGACTAGCGGGGGGGACCGGGGAGCTGTTTTTT.

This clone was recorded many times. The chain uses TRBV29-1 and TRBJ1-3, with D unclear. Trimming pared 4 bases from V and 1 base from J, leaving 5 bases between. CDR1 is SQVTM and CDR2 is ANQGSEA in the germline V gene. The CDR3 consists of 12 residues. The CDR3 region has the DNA TGCAGCGTTGCGGGGTCTGGAAACACCATATATTTT. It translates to CSVAGSGNTIYF.

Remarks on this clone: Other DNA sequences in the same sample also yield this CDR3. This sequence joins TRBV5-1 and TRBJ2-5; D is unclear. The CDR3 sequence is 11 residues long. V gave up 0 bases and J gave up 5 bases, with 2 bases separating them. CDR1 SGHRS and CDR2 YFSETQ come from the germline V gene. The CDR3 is CASSLAETQYF. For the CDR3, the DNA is TGCGCCAGCAGCTTGGCGGAGACCCAGTACTTC.

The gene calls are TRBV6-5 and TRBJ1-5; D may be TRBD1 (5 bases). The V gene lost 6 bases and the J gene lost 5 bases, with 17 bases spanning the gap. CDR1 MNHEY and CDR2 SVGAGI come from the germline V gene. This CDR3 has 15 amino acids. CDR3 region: CASRRLGGRDQPQHF. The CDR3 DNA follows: TGTGCCAGCAGGAGATTGGGGGGTCGCGATCAGCCCCAGCATTTT.

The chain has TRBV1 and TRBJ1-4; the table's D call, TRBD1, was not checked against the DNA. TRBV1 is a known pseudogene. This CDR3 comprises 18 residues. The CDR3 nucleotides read TGCACCAGCAGCCACCAGGACAGGGGAGGAAAAACTAATGAAAAACTGTTTTTT. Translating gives CTSSHQDRGGKTNEKLFF.

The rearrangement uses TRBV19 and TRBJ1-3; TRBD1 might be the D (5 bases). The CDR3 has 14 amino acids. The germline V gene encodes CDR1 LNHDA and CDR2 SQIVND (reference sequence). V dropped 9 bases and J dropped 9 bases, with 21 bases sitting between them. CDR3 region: CASATRGSGGTIYF. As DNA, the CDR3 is TGTGCCAGCGCAACGAGGGGTTCTGGGGGCACCATATATTTT.

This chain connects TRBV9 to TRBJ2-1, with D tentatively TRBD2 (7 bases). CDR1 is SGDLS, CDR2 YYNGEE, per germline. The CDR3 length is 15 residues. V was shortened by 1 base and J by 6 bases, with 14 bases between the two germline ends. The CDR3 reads CASSVWSGGANEQFF. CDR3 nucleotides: TGTGCCAGCAGCGTATGGTCTGGGGGGGCCAATGAGCAGTTCTTC.

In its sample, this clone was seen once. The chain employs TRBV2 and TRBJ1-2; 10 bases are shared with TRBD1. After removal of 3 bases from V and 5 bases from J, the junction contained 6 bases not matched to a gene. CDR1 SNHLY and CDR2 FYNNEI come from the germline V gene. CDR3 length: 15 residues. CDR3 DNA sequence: TGTGCCAGCAGTGACCCGGGACAGGGGAATTATGGCTACACCTTC. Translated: CASSDPGQGNYGYTF.

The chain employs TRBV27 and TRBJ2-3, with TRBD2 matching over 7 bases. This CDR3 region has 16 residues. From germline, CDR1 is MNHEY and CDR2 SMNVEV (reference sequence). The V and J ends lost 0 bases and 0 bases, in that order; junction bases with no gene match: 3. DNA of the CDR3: TGTGCCAGCAGTTTATCGATACTAGCGAGCACAGATACGCAGTATTTT. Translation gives CASSLSILASTDTQYF.

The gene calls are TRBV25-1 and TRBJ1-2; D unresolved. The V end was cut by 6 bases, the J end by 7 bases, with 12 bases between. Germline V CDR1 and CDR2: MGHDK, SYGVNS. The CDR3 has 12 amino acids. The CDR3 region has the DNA TGTGCCAGCAGGGGTCCGGGTGGTGGCTACACCTTC. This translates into CASRGPGGGYTF.

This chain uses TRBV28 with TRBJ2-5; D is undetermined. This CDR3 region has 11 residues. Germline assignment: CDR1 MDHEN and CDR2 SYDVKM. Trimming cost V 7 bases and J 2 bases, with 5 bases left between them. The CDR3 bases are TGTGCCAGCACCACTCAAGAGACCCAGTACTTC. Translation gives CASTTQETQYF.

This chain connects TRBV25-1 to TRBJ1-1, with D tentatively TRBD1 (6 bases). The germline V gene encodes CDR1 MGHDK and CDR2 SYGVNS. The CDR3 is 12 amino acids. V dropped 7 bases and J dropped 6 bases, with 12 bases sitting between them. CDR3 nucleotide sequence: TGTGCCAGCACCAGAACAGGGTCTGAAGCTTTCTTT. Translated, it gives CASTRTGSEAFF.

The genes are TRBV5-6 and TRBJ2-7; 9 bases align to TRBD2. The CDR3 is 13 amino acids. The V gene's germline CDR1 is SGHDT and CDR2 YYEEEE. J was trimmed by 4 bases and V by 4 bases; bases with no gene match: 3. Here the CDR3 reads CASSAGLAYEQYF. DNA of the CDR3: TGTGCCAGCAGCGCGGGACTAGCTTACGAGCAGTACTTC.

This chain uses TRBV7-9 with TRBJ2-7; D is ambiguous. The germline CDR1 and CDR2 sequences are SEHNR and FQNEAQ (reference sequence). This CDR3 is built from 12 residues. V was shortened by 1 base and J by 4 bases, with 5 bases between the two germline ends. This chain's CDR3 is CASSLVEYEQYF. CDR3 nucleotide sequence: TGTGCCAGCAGCTTAGTGGAGTACGAGCAGTACTTC.